The T cell receptor beta chain under discussion was sequenced for a study of CD8 T cells in ankylosing spondylitis. The TCR beta libraries were generated through quantitative 5'-RACE incorporating molecular barcodes. Each CDR3 protein gets one entry after TCRdb re-called the 5' RACE reads with MiXCR. This table has 200,000 or so distinct CDR3 sequences, 13% appearing once. The study, taken as a whole, reports: There was reportedly significant enrichment of clones that were disease-linked in matched ankylosing spondylitis synovial fluid. Certain motif variants had earlier appeared in reactive arthritis synovial fluid and blood.

The CDR3 is 13 residues long. Trimming removed 8 bases at V and 4 bases at J, with 14 bases between. From germline, CDR1 is SNHLY and CDR2 FYNNEI. This clonotype was counted at least ten times. The antigen remains unidentified. The sequencing input was blood, either unsorted or a sorted T cell fraction (not recorded which). The chain carries TRBV2 and TRBJ2-5; possibly TRBD1 or TRBD2 for D (6 bases each). The clonotype comes from a female donor with ankylosing spondylitis or in good health (not recorded which). CDR3: CASGTGAGETQYF. Here the CDR3 DNA reads TGTGCCAGCGGTACGGGGGCGGGAGAGACCCAGTACTTC.